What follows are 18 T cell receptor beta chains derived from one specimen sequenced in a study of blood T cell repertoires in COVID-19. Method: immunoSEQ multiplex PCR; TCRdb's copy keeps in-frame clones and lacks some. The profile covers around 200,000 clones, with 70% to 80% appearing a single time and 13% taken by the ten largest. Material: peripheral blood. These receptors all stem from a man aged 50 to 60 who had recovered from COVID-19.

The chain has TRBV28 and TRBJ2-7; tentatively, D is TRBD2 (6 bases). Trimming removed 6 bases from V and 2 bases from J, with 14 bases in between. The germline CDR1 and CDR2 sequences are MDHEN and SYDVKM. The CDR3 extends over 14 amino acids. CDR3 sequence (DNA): TGTGCCAGCAGACCTACGGGGGAAACCTACGAGCAGTACTTC. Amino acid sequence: CASRPTGETYEQYF.

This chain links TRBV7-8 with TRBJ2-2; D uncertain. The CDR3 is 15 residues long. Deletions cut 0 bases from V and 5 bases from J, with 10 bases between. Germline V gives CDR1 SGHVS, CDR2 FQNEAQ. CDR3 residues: CASSLANSGTGELFF. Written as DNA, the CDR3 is TGTGCCAGCAGCTTAGCGAACAGTGGAACCGGGGAGCTGTTTTTT.

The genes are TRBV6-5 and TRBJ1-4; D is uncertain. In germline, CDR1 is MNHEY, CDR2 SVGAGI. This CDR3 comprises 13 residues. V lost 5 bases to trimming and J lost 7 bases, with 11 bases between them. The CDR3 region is CASSLRHGEKLFF. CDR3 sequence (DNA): TGTGCCAGCAGTCTACGACACGGTGAAAAACTGTTTTTT.

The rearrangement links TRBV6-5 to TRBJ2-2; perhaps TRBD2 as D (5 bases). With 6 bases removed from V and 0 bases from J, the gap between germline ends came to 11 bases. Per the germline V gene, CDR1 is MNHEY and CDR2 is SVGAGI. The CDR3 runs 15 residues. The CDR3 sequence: CASSPAATNTGELFF. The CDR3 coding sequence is TGTGCCAGCAGCCCAGCGGCAACGAACACCGGGGAGCTGTTTTTT.

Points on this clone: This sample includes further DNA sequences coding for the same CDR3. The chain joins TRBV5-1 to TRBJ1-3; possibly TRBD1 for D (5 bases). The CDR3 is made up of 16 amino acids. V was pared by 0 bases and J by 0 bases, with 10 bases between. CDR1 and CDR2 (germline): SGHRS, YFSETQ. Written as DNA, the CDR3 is TGCGCCAGCAGCTTGGCGGGACTGATCTCTGGAAACACCATATATTTT. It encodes CASSLAGLISGNTIYF.

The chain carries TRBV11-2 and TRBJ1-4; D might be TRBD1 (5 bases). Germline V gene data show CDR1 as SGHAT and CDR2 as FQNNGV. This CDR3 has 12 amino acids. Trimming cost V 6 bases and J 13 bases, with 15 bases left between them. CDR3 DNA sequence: TGTGCCAGCAGTCCACGGGGGGTAGGACTGTTTTTT. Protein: CASSPRGVGLFF.

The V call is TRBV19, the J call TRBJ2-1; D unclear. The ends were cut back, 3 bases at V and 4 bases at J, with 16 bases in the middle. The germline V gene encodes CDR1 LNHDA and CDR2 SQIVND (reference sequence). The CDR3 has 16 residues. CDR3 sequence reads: CASSIGGRETYNEQFF. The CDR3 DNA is TGTGCCAGTAGTATCGGCGGTCGCGAGACTTACAATGAGCAGTTCTTC.

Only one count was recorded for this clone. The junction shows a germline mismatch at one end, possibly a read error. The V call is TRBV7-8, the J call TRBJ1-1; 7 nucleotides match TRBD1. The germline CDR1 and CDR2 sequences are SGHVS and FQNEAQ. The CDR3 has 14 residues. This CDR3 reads CASSVAAGGREAFF. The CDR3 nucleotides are TGTGCCAGCAGCGTAGCCGCAGGGGGTAGGGAAGCTTTCTTT.

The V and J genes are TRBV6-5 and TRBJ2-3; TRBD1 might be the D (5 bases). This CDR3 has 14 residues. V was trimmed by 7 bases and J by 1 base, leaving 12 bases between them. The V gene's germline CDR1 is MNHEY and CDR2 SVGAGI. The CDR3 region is CASTPQGGTDTQYF. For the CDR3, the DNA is TGTGCCAGCACTCCCCAAGGGGGCACAGATACGCAGTATTTT.

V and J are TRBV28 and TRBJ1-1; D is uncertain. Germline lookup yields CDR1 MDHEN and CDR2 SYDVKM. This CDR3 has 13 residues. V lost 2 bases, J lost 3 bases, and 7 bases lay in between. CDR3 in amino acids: CASSLTLDTEAFF. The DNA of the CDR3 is TGTGCCAGCAGTTTAACTCTGGACACTGAAGCTTTCTTT. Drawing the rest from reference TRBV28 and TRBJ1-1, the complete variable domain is DVKVTQSSRYLVKRTGEKVFLECVQDMDHENMFWYRQDPGLGLRLIYFSYDVKMKEKGDIPEGYSVSREKKERFSLILESASTNQTSMYLCASSLTLDTEAFFGQGTRLTVV.

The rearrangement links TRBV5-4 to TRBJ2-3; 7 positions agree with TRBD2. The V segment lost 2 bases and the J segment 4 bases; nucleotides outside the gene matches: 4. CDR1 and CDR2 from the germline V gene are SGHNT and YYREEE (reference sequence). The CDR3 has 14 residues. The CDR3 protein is CASSFAGAPDTQYF. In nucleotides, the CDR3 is TGTGCCAGCAGCTTCGCGGGAGCACCAGATACGCAGTATTTT. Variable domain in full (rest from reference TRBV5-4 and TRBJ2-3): ETGVTQSPTHLIKTRGQQVTLRCSSQSGHNTVSWYQQALGQGPQFIFQYYREEENGRGNFPPRFSGLQFPNYSSELNVNALELDDSALYLCASSFAGAPDTQYFGPGTRLTVL.

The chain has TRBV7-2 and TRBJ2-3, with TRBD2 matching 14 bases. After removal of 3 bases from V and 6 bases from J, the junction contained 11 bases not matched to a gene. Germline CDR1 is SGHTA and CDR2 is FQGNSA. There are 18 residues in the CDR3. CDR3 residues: CASSLGRTSGRIDDTQYF. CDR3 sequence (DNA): TGTGCCAGCAGCTTGGGGCGGACTAGCGGGAGGATCGACGATACGCAGTATTTT.

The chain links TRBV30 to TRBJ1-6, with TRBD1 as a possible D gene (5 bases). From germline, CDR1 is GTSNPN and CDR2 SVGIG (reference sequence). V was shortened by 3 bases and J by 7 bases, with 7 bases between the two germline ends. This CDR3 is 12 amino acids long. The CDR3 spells CAWSQGNSPLHF. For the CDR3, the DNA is TGTGCCTGGAGCCAGGGCAATTCACCCCTCCACTTT.

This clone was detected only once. The CDR3 loop reads CASRDRGETQYF. The CDR3 bases are TGTGCCAGTAGGGACAGGGGGGAGACCCAGTACTTC. The chain links TRBV19 to TRBJ2-5; 10 bases line up with TRBD1. With V trimmed by 6 bases and J by 5 bases, 0 bases remained unmatched. The CDR3 extends over 12 amino acids. Germline values: CDR1 LNHDA, CDR2 SQIVND (reference sequence).

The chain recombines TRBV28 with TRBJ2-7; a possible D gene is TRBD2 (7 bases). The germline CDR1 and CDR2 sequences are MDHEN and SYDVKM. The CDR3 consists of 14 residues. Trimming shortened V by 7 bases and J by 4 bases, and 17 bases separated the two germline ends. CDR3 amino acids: CASTLPGGLYEQYF. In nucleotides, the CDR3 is TGTGCCAGCACCCTCCCCGGGGGGCTTTACGAGCAGTACTTC.

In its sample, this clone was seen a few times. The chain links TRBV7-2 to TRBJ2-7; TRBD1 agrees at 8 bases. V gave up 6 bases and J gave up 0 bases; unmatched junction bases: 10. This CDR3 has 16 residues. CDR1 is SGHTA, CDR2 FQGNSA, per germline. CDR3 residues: CASRKDRDPLSYEQYF. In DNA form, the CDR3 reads TGTGCCAGCAGAAAGGACAGGGACCCCCTCTCCTACGAGCAGTACTTC.

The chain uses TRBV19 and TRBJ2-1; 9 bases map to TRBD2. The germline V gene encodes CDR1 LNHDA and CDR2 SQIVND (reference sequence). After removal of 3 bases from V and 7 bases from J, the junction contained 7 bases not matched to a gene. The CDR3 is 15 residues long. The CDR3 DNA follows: TGTGCCAGTAGTATTGGCGGGAGGGCCGGGAATGAGCAGTTCTTC. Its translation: CASSIGGRAGNEQFF.

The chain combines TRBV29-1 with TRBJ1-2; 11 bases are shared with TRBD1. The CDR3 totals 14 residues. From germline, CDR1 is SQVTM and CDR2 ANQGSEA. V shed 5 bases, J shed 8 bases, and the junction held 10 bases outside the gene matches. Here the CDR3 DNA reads TGCAGCGTTACGAAAGGACAGGGGGCAAGGGGCTACACCTTC. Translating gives CSVTKGQGARGYTF.